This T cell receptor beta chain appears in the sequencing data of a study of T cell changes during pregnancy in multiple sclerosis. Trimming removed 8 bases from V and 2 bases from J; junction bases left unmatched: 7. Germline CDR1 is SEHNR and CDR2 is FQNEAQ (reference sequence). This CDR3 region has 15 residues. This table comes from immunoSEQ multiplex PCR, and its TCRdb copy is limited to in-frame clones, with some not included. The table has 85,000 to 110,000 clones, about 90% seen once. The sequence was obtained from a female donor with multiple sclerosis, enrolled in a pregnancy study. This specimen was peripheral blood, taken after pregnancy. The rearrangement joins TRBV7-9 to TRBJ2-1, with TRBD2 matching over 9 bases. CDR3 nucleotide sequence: TGTGCCAGCGACCGAAGCGGGAGGCCCTACAATGAGCAGTTCTTC. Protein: CASDRSGRPYNEQFF.